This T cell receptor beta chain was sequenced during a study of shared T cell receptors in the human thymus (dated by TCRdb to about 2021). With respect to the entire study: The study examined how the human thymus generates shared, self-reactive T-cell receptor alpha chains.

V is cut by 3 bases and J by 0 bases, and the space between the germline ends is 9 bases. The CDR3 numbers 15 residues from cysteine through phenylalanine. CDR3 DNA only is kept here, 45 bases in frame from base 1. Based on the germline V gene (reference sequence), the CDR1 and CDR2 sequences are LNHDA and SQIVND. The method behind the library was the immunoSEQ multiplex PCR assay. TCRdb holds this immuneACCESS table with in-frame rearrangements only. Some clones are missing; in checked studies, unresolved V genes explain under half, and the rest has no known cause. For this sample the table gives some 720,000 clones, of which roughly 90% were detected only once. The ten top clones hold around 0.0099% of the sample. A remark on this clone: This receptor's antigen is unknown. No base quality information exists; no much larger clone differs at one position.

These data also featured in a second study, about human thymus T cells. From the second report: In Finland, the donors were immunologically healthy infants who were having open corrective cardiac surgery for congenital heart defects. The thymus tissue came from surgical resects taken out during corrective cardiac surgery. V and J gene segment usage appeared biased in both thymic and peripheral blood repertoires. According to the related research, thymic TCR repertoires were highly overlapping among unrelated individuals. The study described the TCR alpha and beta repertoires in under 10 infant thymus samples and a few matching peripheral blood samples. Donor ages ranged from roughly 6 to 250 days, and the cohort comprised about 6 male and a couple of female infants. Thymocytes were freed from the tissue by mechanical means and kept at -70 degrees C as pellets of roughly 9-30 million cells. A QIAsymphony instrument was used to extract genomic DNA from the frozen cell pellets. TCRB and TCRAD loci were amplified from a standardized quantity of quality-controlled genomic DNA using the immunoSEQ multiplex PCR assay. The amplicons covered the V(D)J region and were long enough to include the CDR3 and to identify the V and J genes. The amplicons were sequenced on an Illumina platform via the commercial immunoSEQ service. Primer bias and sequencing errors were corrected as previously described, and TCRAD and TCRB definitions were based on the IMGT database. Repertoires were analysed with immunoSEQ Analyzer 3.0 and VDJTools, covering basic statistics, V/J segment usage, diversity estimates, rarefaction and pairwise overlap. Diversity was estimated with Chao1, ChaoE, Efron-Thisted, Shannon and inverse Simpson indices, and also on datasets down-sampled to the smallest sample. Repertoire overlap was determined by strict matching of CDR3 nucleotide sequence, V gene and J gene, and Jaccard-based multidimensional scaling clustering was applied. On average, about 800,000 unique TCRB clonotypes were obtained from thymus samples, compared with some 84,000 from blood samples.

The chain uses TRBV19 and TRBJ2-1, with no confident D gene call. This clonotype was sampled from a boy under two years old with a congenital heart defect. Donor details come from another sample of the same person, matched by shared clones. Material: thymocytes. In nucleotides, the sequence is TGTGCCAGTAGTATTCCCTTGAGCTCCTACAATGAGCAGTTCTTC. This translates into CASSIPLSSYNEQFF.